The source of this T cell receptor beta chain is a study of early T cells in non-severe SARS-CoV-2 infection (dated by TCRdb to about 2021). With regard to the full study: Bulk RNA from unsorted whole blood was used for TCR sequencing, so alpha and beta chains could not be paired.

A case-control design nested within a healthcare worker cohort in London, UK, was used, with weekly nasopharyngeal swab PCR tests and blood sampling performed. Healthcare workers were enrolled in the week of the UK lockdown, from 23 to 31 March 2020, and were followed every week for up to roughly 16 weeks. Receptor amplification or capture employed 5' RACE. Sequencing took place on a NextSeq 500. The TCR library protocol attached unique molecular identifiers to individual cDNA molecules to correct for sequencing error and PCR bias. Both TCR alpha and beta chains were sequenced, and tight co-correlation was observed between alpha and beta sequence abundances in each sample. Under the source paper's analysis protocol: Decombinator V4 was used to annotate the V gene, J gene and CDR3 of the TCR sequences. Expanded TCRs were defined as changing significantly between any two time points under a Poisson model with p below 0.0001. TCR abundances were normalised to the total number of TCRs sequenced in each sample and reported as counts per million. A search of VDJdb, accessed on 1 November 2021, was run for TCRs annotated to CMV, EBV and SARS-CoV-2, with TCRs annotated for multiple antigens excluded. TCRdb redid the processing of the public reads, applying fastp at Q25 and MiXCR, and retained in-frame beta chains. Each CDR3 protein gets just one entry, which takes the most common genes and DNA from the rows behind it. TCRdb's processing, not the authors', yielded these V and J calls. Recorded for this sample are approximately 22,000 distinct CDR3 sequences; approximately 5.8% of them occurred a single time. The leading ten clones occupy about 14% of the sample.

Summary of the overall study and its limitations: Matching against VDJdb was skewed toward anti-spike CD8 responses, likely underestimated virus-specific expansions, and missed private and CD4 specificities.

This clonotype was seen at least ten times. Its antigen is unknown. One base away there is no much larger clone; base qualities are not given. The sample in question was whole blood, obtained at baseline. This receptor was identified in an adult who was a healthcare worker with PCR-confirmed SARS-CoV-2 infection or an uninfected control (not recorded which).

The CDR3 region has the sequence CASSFAREPLSGANVLTF. The DNA sequence follows: TGTGCCAGCAGTTTTGCTCGGGAACCCCTCTCTGGGGCCAACGTCCTGACTTTC. The chain employs TRBV12-3 or TRBV12-4 and TRBJ2-6, with TRBD2 as a weak D call on 5 bases. V is shortened by 3 bases, J by 0 bases, and the region joining them spans 15 bases. The cysteine opens and the phenylalanine closes a CDR3 of 18 amino acids. Only the CDR3 region is kept as DNA, spanning 54 bases read in frame from base 1.